Below are 21 T cell receptor beta chains sequenced from a single sample in a study of T cells in Graves' hyperthyroidism and ophthalmopathy. The CDR3 regions of TCR beta were amplified from RNA transcripts. With the HTBI primer set, the TCR CDR3 went through a first round of RT-PCR. TCRdb re-called the multiplex PCR reads with MiXCR, one entry per CDR3 protein. The data hold about 640,000 distinct CDR3 sequences, with around 21% observed a single time. The sample taken for sequencing was blood. The receptors originated from a young man with Graves' ophthalmopathy.

This clonotype was seen a handful of times. The chain recombines TRBV7-9 with TRBJ1-5; D uncertain. The CDR3 is 15 residues long. The V gene lost 1 base and the J gene lost 3 bases, with 10 bases spanning the gap. Germline loops: CDR1 SEHNR, CDR2 FQNEAQ (reference sequence). The CDR3, as DNA: TGTGCCAGCAGCTTAGGGTCGGCCCCCAATCAGCCCCAGCATTTT. Translation: CASSLGSAPNQPQHF.

The chain combines TRBV5-5 with TRBJ1-1; no clear D gene. Germline-derived CDR1 and CDR2 are SGHKS and YYEKEE (reference sequence). CDR3 length: 16 residues. Trimming stripped 2 bases from V and 3 bases from J, with 17 bases between. CDR3 DNA: TGTGCCAGCAGCTTTTGGGGTCGGGCCGGGGACACTGAAGCTTTCTTT. Translated, it gives CASSFWGRAGDTEAFF.

The chain employs TRBV16 and TRBJ2-3; D is unclear. Trimming removed 1 base from V and 5 bases from J, with 10 bases in between. The CDR3 is 14 residues long. Germline V lookup: CDR1 KGHSY, CDR2 FQNENV. CDR3 sequence: CASSQFDNQDTQYF. CDR3 DNA: TGTGCCAGCAGCCAATTCGACAATCAAGATACGCAGTATTTT. The full variable domain, completed using reference TRBV16 and TRBJ2-3, is GEEVAQTPKHLVRGEGQKAKLYCAPIKGHSYVFWYQQVLKNEFKFLISFQNENVFDETGMPKERFSAKCLPNSPCSLEIQATKLEDSAVYFCASSQFDNQDTQYFGPGTRLTVL.

This clonotype was found a few times. The chain has TRBV20-1 and TRBJ2-3; 15 nucleotides agree with TRBD2. The V gene end was trimmed by 1 base and the J gene end by 2 bases; junction bases not matched to a gene: 7. The CDR3 extends over 18 amino acids. The germline CDR1 and CDR2 sequences are DFQATT and SNEGSKA (reference sequence). DNA of the CDR3: TGCAGTGCTAGAGGCGGACTAGCGGGAGGGCCTGTCACAGATACGCAGTATTTT. Protein product: CSARGGLAGGPVTDTQYF.

Only a few counts were recorded for this clonotype. This chain links TRBV10-3 with TRBJ2-7; TRBD2 aligns across 7 bases. Germline V gene sequence: CDR1 ENHRY, CDR2 SYGVKD. The CDR3 covers 13 residues. The ends lost 3 bases at V and 6 bases at J; junction bases unmatched: 5. The CDR3 is CAISETSGIEQYF. CDR3 sequence (DNA): TGTGCCATCAGTGAAACAAGCGGGATCGAGCAGTACTTC.

This clonotype appeared many times. The gene calls are TRBV18 and TRBJ2-7, with 9 bases fitting TRBD2. Trimming removed 6 bases from V and 5 bases from J; junction bases left unmatched: 8. The CDR3 is 14 amino acids. Germline V lookup: CDR1 KGHSH, CDR2 LQKENI. Written as DNA, the CDR3 is TGTGCCAGCTCCCCCGGGACTAGCACCCACGAGCAGTACTTC. Translated, it gives CASSPGTSTHEQYF.

The table lists this clonotype with a few counts. The V gene is TRBV7-2, the J gene TRBJ2-1, with 7 bases lining up with TRBD2. V was clipped by 1 base and J by 7 bases; unmatched bases: 4. This CDR3 is built from 14 residues. Germline assignment: CDR1 SGHTA and CDR2 FQGNSA. The CDR3: CASSLDLAANEQFF. The CDR3 nucleotides are TGTGCCAGCAGCTTAGACCTAGCGGCGAATGAGCAGTTCTTC.

Points on this clonotype: Possible read error: a much larger clone is one base away. The CDR3 loop reads CASSPGWDRRKQETQYF. In DNA, the CDR3 is TGTGCCAGCTCACCCGGCTGGGACAGGAGAAAACAAGAGACCCAGTACTTC. The chain is built from TRBV18 and TRBJ2-5; TRBD1 matches at 8 bases. The V segment lost 3 bases and the J segment 2 bases; nucleotides outside the gene matches: 11. The CDR3 consists of 17 residues. CDR1 is KGHSH, CDR2 LQKENI, per germline.

This clonotype appeared a few times. The chain uses TRBV6-2 or TRBV6-3 and TRBJ1-5; D may be TRBD1 (5 bases). This CDR3 is 13 amino acids long. Trimming shortened V by 7 bases and J by 5 bases, and 12 bases separated the two germline ends. The V gene's germline CDR1 is MNHEY and CDR2 SVGEGT. The DNA of the CDR3 is TGTGCCAGCAATGGGGCGCTTGATCAGCCCCAGCATTTT. Translating it yields CASNGALDQPQHF.

There are many counts of this clonotype. The rearrangement links TRBV2 to TRBJ1-5; D remains ambiguous. Germline V CDR1 and CDR2: SNHLY, FYNNEI. The V end lost 3 bases, the J end lost 4 bases, and 7 bases lay between the germline ends. CDR3 length equals 13 residues. Here the CDR3 reads CASSESANQPQHF. CDR3 bases: TGTGCCAGCAGTGAGTCCGCGAATCAGCCCCAGCATTTT.

The chain uses TRBV28 and TRBJ2-2; D gene uncertain. Trimming stripped 7 bases from V and 5 bases from J, with 11 bases between. The CDR3 length is 13 residues. CDR1 MDHEN and CDR2 SYDVKM come from the germline V gene. The CDR3 loop reads CASTPLDTGELFF. As DNA, the CDR3 is TGTGCCAGCACCCCCCTAGATACCGGGGAGCTGTTTTTT.

The genes are TRBV3-1 and TRBJ2-2; the D is unclear. Germline CDR1 is LGHDT and CDR2 is YNNKEL (reference sequence). This CDR3 has 16 amino acids. V gave up 0 bases and J gave up 0 bases, with 8 bases separating them. CDR3 nucleotides: TGTGCCAGCAGCCAAGATCGGGTACCGAACACCGGGGAGCTGTTTTTT. Protein: CASSQDRVPNTGELFF.

This chain joins TRBV20-1 and TRBJ1-3; no clear D. Trimming took off 6 bases at V and 0 bases at J, with 12 bases between the two ends. The CDR3 is made up of 14 amino acids. The germline V gene encodes CDR1 DFQATT and CDR2 SNEGSKA (reference sequence). This chain's CDR3 is CSAVRADSGNTIYF. DNA of the CDR3: TGCAGTGCCGTCCGGGCCGACTCTGGAAACACCATATATTTT.

This clonotype was seen more than once but under ten times. The gene calls are TRBV28 and TRBJ2-5; 7 bases map to TRBD1. CDR1 MDHEN and CDR2 SYDVKM come from the germline V gene. The V and J ends lost 6 bases and 4 bases, in that order; junction bases with no gene match: 11. The CDR3 spans 15 residues. The CDR3 DNA reads as TGTGCCAGCAGCAAACCAGGGGGACGTACAGAGACCCAGTACTTC. It is translated as CASSKPGGRTETQYF.

This clonotype was seen repeatedly, ten times or more. The chain links TRBV7-9 to TRBJ1-2, with D unresolved. CDR1 and CDR2 (germline): SEHNR, FQNEAQ (reference sequence). Deletions cut 6 bases from V and 3 bases from J, with 8 bases between. This CDR3 contains 12 residues. This chain's CDR3 is CASRGGDYGYTF. The CDR3 nucleotides are TGTGCCAGCAGAGGCGGGGACTATGGCTACACCTTC.

J is TRBJ1-2 and V is TRBV14; 7 positions agree with TRBD1. V was pared by 2 bases and J by 2 bases, with 5 bases of the junction left unmatched. The CDR3 extends over 15 amino acids. CDR1 and CDR2 (germline): SGHDN, FVKESK. In nucleotides, the CDR3 is TGTGCCAGCAGCCAATTGGGGGGACAGAACTATGGCTACACCTTC. It is translated as CASSQLGGQNYGYTF.

The genes are TRBV10-1 and TRBJ2-2; 9 bases line up with TRBD1. V lost 5 bases and J lost 9; bases outside the gene matches: 7. CDR3 length: 14 residues. The germline V gene encodes CDR1 WNHNN and CDR2 SYGVQD (reference sequence). The CDR3 DNA follows: TGCGCCAGCAGTTTGGGACAGGGTGCGCGGGAGCTGTTTTTT. Its translation is CASSLGQGARELFF.

Notes on this clonotype: A much more abundant neighbour one base away suggests this may be a read error. V is TRBV2 and J is TRBJ2-7; 14 bases are a match to TRBD2. Trimming removed 5 bases from V and 5 bases from J; junction bases left unmatched: 17. From germline, CDR1 is SNHLY and CDR2 FYNNEI. The CDR3 covers 19 residues. The CDR3 loop is CASSITGTSGSFLRDEQYF. The CDR3 bases are TGTGCCAGCAGTATTACCGGGACTAGCGGGAGTTTCCTCCGTGACGAGCAGTACTTC.

The chain is built from TRBV10-3 and TRBJ2-3; 7 bases map to TRBD2. The V gene's germline CDR1 is ENHRY and CDR2 SYGVKD. The CDR3 contains 15 residues. V gave up 6 bases and J gave up 1 base; unmatched junction bases: 7. CDR3 residues: CAIRALAEGTDTQYF. The CDR3 DNA reads TGTGCCATCAGAGCTCTAGCGGAAGGCACAGATACGCAGTATTTT.

V gene TRBV10-3 combines with J gene TRBJ2-1, with a possible D match to TRBD2 (6 bases). Germline values: CDR1 ENHRY, CDR2 SYGVKD. CDR3 length: 14 residues. Trimming left V 2 bases short and J 6 bases short, with 11 bases between. CDR3 region: CAISEGGMVNEQFF. In DNA form, the CDR3 reads TGTGCCATCAGTGAGGGGGGGATGGTCAATGAGCAGTTCTTC.

V usage is TRBV20-1 and J usage is TRBJ2-5; perhaps TRBD1 as D (6 bases). The CDR3 loop spans 13 amino acids. Germline CDR1 reads DFQATT; CDR2 reads SNEGSKA (reference sequence). The ends were cut back, 6 bases at V and 2 bases at J, with 13 bases in the middle. In DNA form, the CDR3 reads TGCAGTGCAGTAACAGGGTGGCAAGAGACCCAGTACTTC. This gives the protein CSAVTGWQETQYF.